This T cell receptor beta chain originates from a study of cytomegalovirus exposure and HLA in healthy donors. Whole-study findings and limits: Testing in vitro showed three CMV-associated chains specific for CMV antigens. For most subjects, TCR beta sequences were reported to predict HLA-A and HLA-B alleles with accuracy.

This clone turned up a few times. What it binds is not known. Both 60 Vbeta primers and 13 Jbeta primers went into the PCR. Measured with immunoSEQ multiplex PCR; TCRdb has only the in-frame clones, and not every one. The data show roughly 100,000 clones, 69% seen once. The TCR originated in a man under 40 in good health and CMV-seronegative. The sequenced sample was PBMCs.

CDR3 bases: TGTGCCAGCAGCTCGACACAGGGGGCGGAGGAGACCCAGTACTTC. Encoded protein: CASSSTQGAEETQYF. The chain joins TRBV11-2 to TRBJ2-5, with 9 bases fitting TRBD1. The CDR3 is made up of 15 amino acids. Unmatched junction bases numbered 8, after V lost 4 bases and J lost 5 bases. In germline, CDR1 is SGHAT, CDR2 FQNNGV.